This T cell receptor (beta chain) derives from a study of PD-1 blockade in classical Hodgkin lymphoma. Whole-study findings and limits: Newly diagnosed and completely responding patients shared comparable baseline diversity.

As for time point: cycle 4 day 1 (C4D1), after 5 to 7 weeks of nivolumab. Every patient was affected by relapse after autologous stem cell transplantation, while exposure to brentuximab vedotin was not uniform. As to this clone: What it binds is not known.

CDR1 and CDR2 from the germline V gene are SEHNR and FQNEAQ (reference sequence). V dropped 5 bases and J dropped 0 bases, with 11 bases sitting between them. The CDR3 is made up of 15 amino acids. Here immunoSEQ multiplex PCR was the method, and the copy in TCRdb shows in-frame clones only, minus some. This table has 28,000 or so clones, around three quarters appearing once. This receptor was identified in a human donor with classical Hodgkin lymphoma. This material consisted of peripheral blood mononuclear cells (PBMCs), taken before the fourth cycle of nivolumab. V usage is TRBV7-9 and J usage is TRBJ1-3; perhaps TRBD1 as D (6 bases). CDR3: CASSPQGYSGNTIYF. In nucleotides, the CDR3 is TGTGCCAGCAGCCCACAGGGTTACTCTGGAAACACCATATATTTT.